The 7 T cell receptor beta chains below come from one sample, sequenced in a study of response to subunit inactivated influenza vaccine. Each CDR3 protein gets one entry after TCRdb re-called the RT-PCR reads with MiXCR. Of around 530,000 distinct CDR3 sequences in the sample, approximately 10% were seen once. The sequenced sample was PBMCs from blood, obtained on the day of vaccination. The receptors stem from a man aged 45-60 years who received an inactivated influenza vaccine.

In this sample, this clonotype turned up a few times. V gene TRBV24-1 combines with J gene TRBJ2-2; D might be TRBD1 or TRBD2, each matching 6 bases. CDR1 and CDR2 from the germline V gene are KGHDR and SFDVKD. The CDR3 consists of 14 residues. V shed 6 bases and J shed 4 bases, with 11 bases lying between them. As DNA, the CDR3 is TGTGCCACCAGTTCCGGGGGCCTCACCGGGGAGCTGTTTTTT. Protein: CATSSGGLTGELFF.

V is TRBV18 and J is TRBJ1-1; D possibly corresponds to TRBD1 (5 bases). Germline V gene sequence: CDR1 KGHSH, CDR2 LQKENI. CDR3 length: 14 residues. V was shortened by 5 bases and J by 2 bases, with 12 bases between the two germline ends. CDR3 nucleotides: TGTGCCAGCTCAGAACAGGCGTCTAACACTGAAGCTTTCTTT. It is translated as CASSEQASNTEAFF.

The chain recombines TRBV4-2 with TRBJ2-3; tentatively, D is TRBD1 or TRBD2 (5 bases each). Between the trimmed V and J ends, which lost 1 base and 0 bases, there was a span of 20 bases. Per germline, CDR1 LGHNA and CDR2 YNFKEQ. The CDR3 loop spans 19 amino acids. The chain's CDR3 is CASSQVGGTQLRSTDTQYF. DNA for the CDR3: TGTGCCAGCAGCCAAGTTGGTGGGACCCAATTAAGAAGCACAGATACGCAGTATTTT.

This clonotype was counted a few times. The chain uses TRBV7-8 and TRBJ2-3, with no clear D. Trimming took off 5 bases at V and 1 base at J, with 13 bases between the two ends. Germline V gives CDR1 SGHVS, CDR2 FQNEAQ. This CDR3 contains 15 residues. The CDR3: CASSPVAARTDTQYF. Here the CDR3 DNA reads TGTGCCAGCAGCCCGGTGGCAGCTCGCACAGATACGCAGTATTTT. The complete variable domain, with remaining parts taken from reference TRBV7-8 and TRBJ2-3, reads GAGVSQSPRYKVAKRGQDVALRCDPISGHVSLFWYQQALGQGPEFLTYFQNEAQLDKSGLPSDRFFAERPEGSVSTLKIQRTQQEDSAVYLCASSPVAARTDTQYFGPGTRLTVL.

This clonotype has at least ten counts. The rearrangement uses TRBV12-3 or TRBV12-4 and TRBJ2-2; TRBD1 agrees at 7 bases. V lost 3 bases to trimming and J lost 4 bases; unmatched junction nucleotides: 8. The CDR3 is 16 residues long. The CDR3 spells CASSLNSGGPTGELFF. For the CDR3, the DNA is TGTGCCAGCAGTTTGAACTCAGGGGGACCCACCGGGGAGCTGTTTTTT.

The chain has TRBV6-2 or TRBV6-3 and TRBJ2-6, with D possibly being TRBD2 (5 bases). Deletions cut 6 bases from V and 0 bases from J, with 15 bases between. Germline V gene data show CDR1 as MNHEY and CDR2 as SVGEGT. This CDR3 has 17 residues. The CDR3, as DNA: TGTGCCAGCAGGCCACGAGGGCTGAGCTCTGGGGCCAACGTCCTGACTTTC. It is translated as CASRPRGLSSGANVLTF.

V is TRBV20-1 and J is TRBJ2-2; 8 nucleotides line up with TRBD2. With V trimmed by 3 bases and J by 1 base, 4 bases remained unmatched. Germline CDR1 reads DFQATT; CDR2 reads SNEGSKA (reference sequence). The CDR3 is 15 residues long. CDR3: CSASGGAQNTGELFF. The CDR3 nucleotides read TGCAGTGCTAGCGGGGGGGCGCAGAACACCGGGGAGCTGTTTTTT.